These 6 T cell receptor beta chains were all obtained from the same sample, sequenced in a study of cytomegalovirus exposure and HLA in healthy donors. The PCR contained 60 Vbeta and 13 Jbeta primers. Clones were sequenced by immunoSEQ multiplex PCR, and TCRdb holds only the in-frame ones, with some missing. The sample records about 170,000 clones, about four fifths being singletons. The sequencing sample was made of PBMCs. Receptors originate from a girl aged 5-17 years in good health and CMV-seropositive.

The CDR3 is CASMRSGQLYEQYF. The CDR3 coding sequence is TGTGCCAGCATGAGGTCGGGACAGCTCTACGAGCAGTACTTC. The rearrangement joins TRBV28 to TRBJ2-7; 7 bases are shared with TRBD1. The CDR3 loop spans 14 amino acids. V lost 7 bases, J lost 3 bases, and 9 bases stayed unmatched. The germline V gene has CDR1 MDHEN and CDR2 SYDVKM. Full variable domain (outside the CDR3, taken from reference TRBV28 and TRBJ2-7): DVKVTQSSRYLVKRTGEKVFLECVQDMDHENMFWYRQDPGLGLRLIYFSYDVKMKEKGDIPEGYSVSREKKERFSLILESASTNQTSMYLCASMRSGQLYEQYFGPGTRLTVT.

V usage is TRBV12-5 and J usage is TRBJ1-1, with a possible D match to TRBD1 (5 bases). V was shortened by 1 base and J by 3 bases, with 24 bases between the two germline ends. Germline V gene lookup returns CDR1 LGHNT and CDR2 FRNRAP. This CDR3 has 19 amino acids. In nucleotides, the CDR3 is TGTGCTAGTGGTTTGGGGCAGGGTTTGGGGATTTCATTGGACACTGAAGCTTTCTTT. It encodes CASGLGQGLGISLDTEAFF.

The chain couples TRBV11-3 to TRBJ1-1; weak D call: TRBD1 (6 bases). CDR3 length equals 13 residues. The V end lost 5 bases, the J end lost 7 bases, and 14 bases lay between the germline ends. The germline V gene encodes CDR1 SGHNT and CDR2 YENEEA. This CDR3 is CASSVGTNLEAFF. For the CDR3, the DNA is TGTGCCAGCAGCGTCGGGACAAACCTTGAAGCTTTCTTT.

The J gene is TRBJ1-1, the V gene TRBV28; 9 bases fit TRBD1. The J segment lost 2 bases and the V segment lost 6 bases, leaving 4 bases of the junction unmatched. The CDR3 runs 14 residues. Germline V gives CDR1 MDHEN, CDR2 SYDVKM. The CDR3 bases are TGTGCCAGCAGGACGACAGGGGGAAACACTGAAGCTTTCTTT. Its protein is CASRTTGGNTEAFF.

The V and J genes are TRBV6-5 and TRBJ2-7; D is possibly TRBD1 (5 bases). This CDR3 has 13 residues. The V and J ends lost 6 bases and 3 bases respectively, with 12 bases between them. CDR1 is MNHEY and CDR2 is SVGAGI in the germline V gene. For the CDR3, the DNA is TGTGCCAGCAGCCCATCGACAGACTACGAGCAGTACTTC. As protein: CASSPSTDYEQYF.

The gene calls are TRBV5-1 and TRBJ1-2, with 8 bases identical to TRBD1. Trimming cost V 4 bases and J 5 bases; bases outside gene matches: 16. The CDR3 spans 17 residues. From germline, CDR1 is SGHRS and CDR2 YFSETQ. The CDR3 protein is CASSARQGNADTYGYTF. In nucleotides, the CDR3 is TGCGCCAGCAGCGCCAGACAGGGGAACGCGGATACGTATGGCTACACCTTC.